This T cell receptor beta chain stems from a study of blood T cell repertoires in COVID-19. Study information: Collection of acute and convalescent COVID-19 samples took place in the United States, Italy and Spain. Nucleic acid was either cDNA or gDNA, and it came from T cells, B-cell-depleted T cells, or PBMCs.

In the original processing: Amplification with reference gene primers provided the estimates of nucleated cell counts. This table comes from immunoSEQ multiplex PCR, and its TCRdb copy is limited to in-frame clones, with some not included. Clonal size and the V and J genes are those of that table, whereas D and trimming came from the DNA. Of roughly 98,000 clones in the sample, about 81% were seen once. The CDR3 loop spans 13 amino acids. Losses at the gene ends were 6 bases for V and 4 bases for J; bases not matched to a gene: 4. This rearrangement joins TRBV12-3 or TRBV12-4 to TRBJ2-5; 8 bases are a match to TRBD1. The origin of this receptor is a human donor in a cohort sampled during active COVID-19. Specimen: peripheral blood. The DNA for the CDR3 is TGTGCCAGCAGCCCGGACAGGGCAGAGACCCAGTACTTC. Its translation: CASSPDRAETQYF.